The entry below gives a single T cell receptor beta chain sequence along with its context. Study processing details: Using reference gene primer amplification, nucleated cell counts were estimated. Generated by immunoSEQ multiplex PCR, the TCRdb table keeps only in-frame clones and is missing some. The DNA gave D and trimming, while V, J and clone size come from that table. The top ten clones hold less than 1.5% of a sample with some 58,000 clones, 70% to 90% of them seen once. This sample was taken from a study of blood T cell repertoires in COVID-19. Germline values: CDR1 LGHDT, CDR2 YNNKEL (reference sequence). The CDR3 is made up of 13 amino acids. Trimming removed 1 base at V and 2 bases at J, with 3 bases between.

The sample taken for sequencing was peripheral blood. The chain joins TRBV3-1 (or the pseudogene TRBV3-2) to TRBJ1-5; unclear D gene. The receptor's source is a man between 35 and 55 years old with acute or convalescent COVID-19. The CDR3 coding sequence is TGTGCCAGCAGCCAAGCGGGCAATCAGCCCCAGCATTTT. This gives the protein CASSQAGNQPQHF.